This T cell receptor beta chain was observed in a study of blood T cells in healthy people across ages (dated by TCRdb to the mid-2010s). The study in broad terms: In model experiments, template switching captured about one uniquely barcoded TCR beta cDNA molecule for every two T cells. Using deep sequencing normalized with unique cDNA molecular identifiers, the study measured how TCR beta repertoire diversity changes with age. Four age groups were formed from the donors: young (average approximately 17 years), middle-aged (approximately 40), aged (over 55) and long-lived (approximately 78). To avoid experimental bias, donors of different ages were randomly spread across the sequencing lanes. The study analyzed two additional independent replicas of 1 million unique cDNA reads from the same blood draw for two donors, one aged 18 to 29 and one aged 80 or older.

About this clonotype itself: It has no known antigen specificity. No much larger clonotype is one base removed from it; base qualities were not supplied.

What the authors observed across the whole study: Donor CMV infection status was unknown, potentially confounding age-related changes in expanded clonotypes. Estimates of total diversity based on one million sequenced T cells were considered lower bounds and underestimates. There was a strong correlation between observed TCR beta diversity and the percentage of naive T cells measured by flow cytometry. Observed TCR beta diversity per million T cells fell roughly linearly with age, and a significant reduction was already apparent by age roughly 40. The long-lived group showed more naive CD4+ T cells, fewer expanded clones and increased TCR diversity than the aged group, suggesting age selection. Bulk unsorted PBMC profiling prevented conclusive comparison of naive and antigen-experienced compartments.

The germline V gene yields SQVTM for CDR1 and ANQGSEA for CDR2. CDR3 length: 13 amino acids, cysteine to phenylalanine. Only the CDR3 region is kept as DNA, spanning 39 bases read in frame from base 1. The donors were roughly 40 Caucasian individuals from Russia, aged about 6 to 100 years, who were systemically healthy. Approximately 9.3 milliliters of peripheral blood were drawn from each donor into EDTA-treated Vacutainer tubes. Ficoll-Paque density-gradient centrifugation was used to isolate PBMCs, with at least 7 million per sample. Total RNA was extracted from PBMCs with Trizol reagent, with at least 5.5 micrograms obtained per sample. Naive CD45RAhigh/CD27high T cell percentages were measured by flow cytometry on a PBMC aliquot from every donor. The library came from 5' RACE. Sequencing was performed on an Illumina HiSeq 2500. A second 7 to 11 cycle PCR used a sample-barcoded 5' primer and a J-beta primer mix. Each TCR beta cDNA molecule received a unique molecular identifier from a template-switch 5' adaptor carrying 12 random nucleotides. At least 2.5 million CDR3-containing paired-end reads were obtained from each sample. First-strand cDNA was synthesized from all RNA with the Mint cDNA synthesis kit, primed by a TRBC-specific oligonucleotide. Following uracil-DNA glycosylase treatment, all cDNA underwent a first 18-cycle PCR with the universal primers M1SS and BC2_uni_R. The authors processed their data as follows. Each sample was normalized by randomly selecting 1 million high-quality reads, each carrying a distinct molecular identifier. Instead of being binned into consensus sequences, reads that shared molecular identifiers were thrown out. MiTCR, set to a Q25 quality threshold and the strictest error-elimination algorithm, was used for CDR3 identification, clonotype clustering and error correction. A nonparametric unseen species model with Euler transformation was used to estimate a lower bound on total TCR beta diversity. TCRdb reanalyzed the raw reads on its own, using fastp at Q25 for trimming and MiXCR for clone calling, and kept in-frame beta chains. Each CDR3 protein gets just one entry, which takes the most common genes and DNA from the rows behind it. TCRdb's processing, not the authors', yielded these V and J calls. Present in this sample are 700,000 to 950,000 distinct CDR3 sequences, around 46% of which were seen just once. Of the sample, 20% to 25% is held by the ten largest clones.

The rearranged segments are TRBV29-1 and TRBJ2-7, with TRBD2 tentatively as D gene (6 bases match). Near its end, the DNA agrees better with TRBJ2-5, so the J call may be wrong. The sample taken for sequencing was blood. This TCR derives from a woman aged 55-75 years in good health. For the CDR3, the sequence is CSVPGAQEVTQYF. The DNA is as follows: TGCAGCGTTCCGGGAGCCCAAGAGGTGACCCAGTACTTC.